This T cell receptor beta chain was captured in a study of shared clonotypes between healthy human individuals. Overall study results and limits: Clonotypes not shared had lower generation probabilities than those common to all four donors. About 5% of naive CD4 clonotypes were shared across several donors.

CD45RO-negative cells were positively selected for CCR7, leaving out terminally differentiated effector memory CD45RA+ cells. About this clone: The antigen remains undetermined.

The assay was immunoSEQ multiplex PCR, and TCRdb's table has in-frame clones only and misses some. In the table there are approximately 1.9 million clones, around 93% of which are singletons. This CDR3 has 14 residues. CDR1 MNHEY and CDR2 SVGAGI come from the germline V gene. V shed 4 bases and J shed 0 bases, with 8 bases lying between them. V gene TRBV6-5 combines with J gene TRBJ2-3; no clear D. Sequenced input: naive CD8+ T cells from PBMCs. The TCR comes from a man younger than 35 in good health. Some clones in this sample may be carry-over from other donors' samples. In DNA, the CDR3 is TGTGCCAGCAGTTCCCGACCAAGCACAGATACGCAGTATTTT. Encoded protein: CASSSRPSTDTQYF.